The next 8 T cell receptor beta chains were all read from a single sample in a study of T-cell memory formation after mild COVID-19 (dated by TCRdb to about 2021). Library preparation was by 5' RACE. Sequencing was performed on an Illumina NovaSeq 6000. In TCRdb, the public reads were trimmed at Q25 with fastp and aligned with MiXCR, with productive beta chains retained. Rows are combined by CDR3 protein, so each entry shows the most common genes and DNA. Present in this sample are some 48,000 distinct CDR3 sequences, roughly 12% of which were seen just once. Approximately 25% of the sample is taken by the ten largest. The material sequenced was PBMCs or a T cell subset sorted from them (not recorded which). These receptors were collected from a man aged 18 to 29 who had mild COVID-19 (a few samples of this study predate the infection). The sample titles of this study are shuffled in the database, so cell type and time point are left out; the donor was told from shared clones.

In its sample, this clonotype was seen a few times. This rearrangement joins TRBV6-5 to TRBJ1-3; 7 nucleotides match TRBD1. The germline gives CDR1 MNHEY, CDR2 SVGAGI. CDR3 length: 18 residues. V lost 2 bases, J lost 0 bases, and 10 bases stayed unmatched. CDR3 DNA: TGTGCCAGCAGTTACCACCTACAGGGGCCGAACTCTGGAAACACCATATATTTT. This gives the protein CASSYHLQGPNSGNTIYF.

The sample holds a few counts of this clonotype. The V call is TRBV7-6, the J call TRBJ2-1; 11 bases line up with TRBD2. Germline CDR1 reads SGHVS; CDR2 reads FNYEAQ. CDR3 size: 15 residues. After removal of 5 bases from V and 5 bases from J, the junction contained 5 bases not matched to a gene. The CDR3: CASSKTSGVDNEQFF. The CDR3 coding sequence is TGTGCCAGCAGCAAGACTAGCGGGGTCGACAATGAGCAGTTCTTC.

The CDR3 protein is CASSLRGDKIYNSPLHF. CDR3 sequence (DNA): TGTGCCAGCAGTTTAAGGGGTGACAAAATCTATAATTCACCCCTCCACTTT. The chain joins TRBV27 to TRBJ1-6; the D gene is possibly TRBD1 (5 bases). CDR3 length equals 17 residues. Per germline, CDR1 MNHEY and CDR2 SMNVEV (reference sequence). V was trimmed by 2 bases and J by 3 bases, leaving 14 bases between them.

This clonotype was detected many times. The chain links TRBV4-1 to TRBJ2-7; the D is unclear. V shed 0 bases and J shed 1 base, with 13 bases lying between them. CDR3 size: 16 residues. In germline, CDR1 is MGHRA, CDR2 YSYEKL. The CDR3 here is CASSQEGYFGSYEQYF. DNA for the CDR3: TGCGCCAGCAGCCAAGAAGGGTATTTTGGGTCCTACGAGCAGTACTTC.

This clonotype was counted a few times. V is TRBV27 and J is TRBJ2-3, with D uncertain. Germline values: CDR1 MNHEY, CDR2 SMNVEV (reference sequence). The ends were cut back, 6 bases at V and 0 bases at J, with 19 bases in the middle. The CDR3 runs 17 residues. The CDR3 nucleotides read TGTGCCAGCAGCCATTCGCAGTCCCAGAGGAGCACAGATACGCAGTATTTT. It yields the protein CASSHSQSQRSTDTQYF.

This clonotype was found a few times. The rearrangement uses TRBV2 and TRBJ2-5; 9 nucleotides match TRBD2. Trimming at V came to 4 bases and at J to 6 bases, leaving 6 bases not matched to a gene. The CDR3 length is 14 residues. CDR1 and CDR2 from the germline V gene are SNHLY and FYNNEI. The CDR3 DNA reads TGTGCCAGCAGTGGCGGGACTAGCCCAAAGACCCAGTACTTC. It is translated as CASSGGTSPKTQYF.

The rearrangement uses TRBV5-1 and TRBJ1-2; perhaps TRBD1 as D (6 bases). The germline V and J ends were trimmed by 5 bases and 4 bases, with 12 bases remaining between them. CDR3 length equals 13 residues. Germline loops: CDR1 SGHRS, CDR2 YFSETQ. CDR3 bases: TGCGCCAGCAGGCCTCTGGACAGCTATGGCTACACCTTC. It codes for CASRPLDSYGYTF.

This clonotype was found many times. This chain links TRBV12-3 or TRBV12-4 with TRBJ2-5; 11 positions agree with TRBD2. The CDR3 sequence is 15 residues long. The V and J ends lost 5 bases and 0 bases, in that order; junction bases with no gene match: 2. The CDR3: CASSGLAGDQETQYF. CDR3 in DNA: TGTGCCAGCAGTGGACTAGCGGGCGACCAAGAGACCCAGTACTTC.